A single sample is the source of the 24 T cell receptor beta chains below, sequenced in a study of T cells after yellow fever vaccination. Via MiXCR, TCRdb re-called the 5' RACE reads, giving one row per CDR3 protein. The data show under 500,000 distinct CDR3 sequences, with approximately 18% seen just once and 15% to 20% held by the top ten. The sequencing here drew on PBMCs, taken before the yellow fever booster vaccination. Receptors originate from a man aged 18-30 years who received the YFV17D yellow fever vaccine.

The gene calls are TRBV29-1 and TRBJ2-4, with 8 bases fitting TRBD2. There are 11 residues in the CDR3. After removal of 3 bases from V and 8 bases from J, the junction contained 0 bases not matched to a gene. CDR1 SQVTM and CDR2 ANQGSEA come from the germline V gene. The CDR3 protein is CSVDGGDIQYF. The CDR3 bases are TGCAGCGTTGACGGGGGGGACATTCAGTACTTC. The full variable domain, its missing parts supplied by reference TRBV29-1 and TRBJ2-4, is SAVISQKPSRDICQRGTSLTIQCQVDSQVTMMFWYRQQPGQSLTLIATANQGSEATYESGFVIDKFPISRPNLTFSTLTVSNMSPEDSSIYLCSVDGGDIQYFGAGTRLSVL.

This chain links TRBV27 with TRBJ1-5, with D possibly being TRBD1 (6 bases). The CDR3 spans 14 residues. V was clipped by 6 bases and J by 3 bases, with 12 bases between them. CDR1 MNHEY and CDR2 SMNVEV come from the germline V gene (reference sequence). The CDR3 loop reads CASSPGQLNQPQHF. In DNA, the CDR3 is TGTGCCAGCAGCCCCGGACAGCTCAATCAGCCCCAGCATTTT.

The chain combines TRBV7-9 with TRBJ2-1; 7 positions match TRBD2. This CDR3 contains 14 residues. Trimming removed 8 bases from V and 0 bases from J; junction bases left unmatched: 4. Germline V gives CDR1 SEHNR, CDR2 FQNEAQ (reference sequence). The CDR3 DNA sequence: TGTGCCAGCCGGCGGGAGAGCTCCTACAATGAGCAGTTCTTC. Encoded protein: CASRRESSYNEQFF.

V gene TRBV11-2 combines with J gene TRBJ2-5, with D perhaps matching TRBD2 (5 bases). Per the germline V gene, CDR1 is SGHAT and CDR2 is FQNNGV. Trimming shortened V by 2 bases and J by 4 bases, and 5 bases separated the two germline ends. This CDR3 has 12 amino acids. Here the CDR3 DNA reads TGTGCCAGCAGCTTACTAGCAGAGACCCAGTACTTC. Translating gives CASSLLAETQYF.

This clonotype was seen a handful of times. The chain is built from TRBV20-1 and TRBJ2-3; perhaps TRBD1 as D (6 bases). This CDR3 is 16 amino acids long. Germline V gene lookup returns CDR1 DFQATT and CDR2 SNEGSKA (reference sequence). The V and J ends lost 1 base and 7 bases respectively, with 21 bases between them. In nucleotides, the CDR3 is TGCAGTGCTAGAGTGCTGGGACACTCTGCCTTTAATACGCAGTATTTT. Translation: CSARVLGHSAFNTQYF.

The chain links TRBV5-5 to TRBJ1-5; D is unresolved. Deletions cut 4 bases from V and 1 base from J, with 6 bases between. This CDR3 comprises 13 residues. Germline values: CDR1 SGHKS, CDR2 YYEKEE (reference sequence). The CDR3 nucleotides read TGTGCCAGCAGCCCTCGAAGCAATCAGCCCCAGCATTTT. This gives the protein CASSPRSNQPQHF.

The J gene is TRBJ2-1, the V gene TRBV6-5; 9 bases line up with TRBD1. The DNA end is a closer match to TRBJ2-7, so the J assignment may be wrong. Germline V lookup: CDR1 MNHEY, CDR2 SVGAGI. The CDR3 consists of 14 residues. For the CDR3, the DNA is TGTGCCAGCAGGCCGGGACAGGGAAACAATGAGCAGTACTTC. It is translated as CASRPGQGNNEQYF.

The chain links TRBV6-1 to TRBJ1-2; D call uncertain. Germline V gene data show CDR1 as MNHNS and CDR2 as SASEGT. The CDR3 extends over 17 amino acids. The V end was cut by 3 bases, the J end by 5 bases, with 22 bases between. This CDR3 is CASSDPPQQPWKYGYTF. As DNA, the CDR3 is TGTGCCAGCAGTGACCCTCCGCAGCAACCCTGGAAGTATGGCTACACCTTC.

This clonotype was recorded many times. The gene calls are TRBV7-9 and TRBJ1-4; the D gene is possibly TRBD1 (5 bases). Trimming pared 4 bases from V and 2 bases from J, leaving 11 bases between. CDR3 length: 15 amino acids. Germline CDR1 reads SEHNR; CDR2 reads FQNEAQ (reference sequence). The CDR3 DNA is TGTGCCAGCAGCTCCACGACAGCCACTAATGAAAAACTGTTTTTT. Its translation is CASSSTTATNEKLFF.

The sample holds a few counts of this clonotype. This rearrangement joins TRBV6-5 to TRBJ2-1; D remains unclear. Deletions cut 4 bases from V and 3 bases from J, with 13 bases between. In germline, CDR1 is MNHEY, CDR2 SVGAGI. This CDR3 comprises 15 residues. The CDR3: CASSFRAAIYNEQFF. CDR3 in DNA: TGTGCCAGCAGTTTTCGGGCCGCGATCTACAATGAGCAGTTCTTC.

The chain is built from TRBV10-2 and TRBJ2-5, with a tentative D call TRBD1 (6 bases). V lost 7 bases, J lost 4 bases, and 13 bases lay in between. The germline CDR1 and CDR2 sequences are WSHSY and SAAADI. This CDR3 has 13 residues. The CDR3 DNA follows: TGCGCCAGCACCCTCGGACAGATAGAGACCCAGTACTTC. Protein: CASTLGQIETQYF.

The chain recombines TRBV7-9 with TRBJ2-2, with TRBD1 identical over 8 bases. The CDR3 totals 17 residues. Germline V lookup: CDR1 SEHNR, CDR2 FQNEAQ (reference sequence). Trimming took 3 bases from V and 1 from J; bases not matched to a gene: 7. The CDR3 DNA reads TGTGCCAGCAGCTTCATTCACGGACAGGGGAACACCGGGGAGCTGTTTTTT. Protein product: CASSFIHGQGNTGELFF.

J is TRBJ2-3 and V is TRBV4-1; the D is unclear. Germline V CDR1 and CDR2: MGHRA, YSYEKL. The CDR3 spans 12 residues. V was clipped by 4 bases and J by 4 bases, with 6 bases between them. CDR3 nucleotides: TGCGCCAGCAGCCTTCAGTCAGATACGCAGTATTTT. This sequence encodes CASSLQSDTQYF.

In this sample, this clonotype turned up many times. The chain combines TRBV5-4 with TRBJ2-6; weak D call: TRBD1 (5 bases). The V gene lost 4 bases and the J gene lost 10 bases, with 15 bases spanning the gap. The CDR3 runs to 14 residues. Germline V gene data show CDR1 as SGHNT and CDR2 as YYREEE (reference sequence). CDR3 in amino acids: CASSLETVGNVLTF. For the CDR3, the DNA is TGTGCCAGCAGCCTGGAGACAGTAGGGAACGTCCTGACTTTC.

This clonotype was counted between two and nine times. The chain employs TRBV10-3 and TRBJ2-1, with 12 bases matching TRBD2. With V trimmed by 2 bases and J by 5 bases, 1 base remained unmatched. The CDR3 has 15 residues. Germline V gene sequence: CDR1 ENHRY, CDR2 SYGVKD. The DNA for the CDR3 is TGTGCCATCAGTGAGGCTAGCGGGGGGGACAATGAGCAGTTCTTC. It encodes CAISEASGGDNEQFF.

Here the CDR3 reads CASSYSRDRNQPQHF. The CDR3 DNA reads as TGTGCCAGCAGTTACTCGAGGGACAGAAATCAGCCCCAGCATTTT. This sequence joins TRBV6-5 and TRBJ1-5; 7 bases are shared with TRBD1. V dropped 0 bases and J dropped 4; count of bases not matched to a gene: 3. The CDR3 is 15 residues long. Germline V gene data show CDR1 as MNHEY and CDR2 as SVGAGI.

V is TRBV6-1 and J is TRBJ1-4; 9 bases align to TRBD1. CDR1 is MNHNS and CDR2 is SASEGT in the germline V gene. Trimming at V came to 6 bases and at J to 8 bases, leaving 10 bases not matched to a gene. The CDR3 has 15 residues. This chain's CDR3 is CASSPRDRAQEKLFF. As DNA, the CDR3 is TGTGCCAGCAGCCCCCGGGACAGGGCACAAGAAAAACTGTTTTTT.

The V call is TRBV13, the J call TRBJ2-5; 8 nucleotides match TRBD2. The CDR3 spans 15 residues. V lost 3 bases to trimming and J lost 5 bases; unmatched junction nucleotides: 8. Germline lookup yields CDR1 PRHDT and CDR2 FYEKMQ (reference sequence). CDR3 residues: CASSFGLAGGETQYF. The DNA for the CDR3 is TGTGCCAGCAGCTTTGGGCTAGCGGGCGGGGAGACCCAGTACTTC.

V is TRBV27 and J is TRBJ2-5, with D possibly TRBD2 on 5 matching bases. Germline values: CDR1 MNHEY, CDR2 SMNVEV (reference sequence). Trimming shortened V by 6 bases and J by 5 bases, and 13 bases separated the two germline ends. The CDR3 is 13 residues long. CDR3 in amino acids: CASSTRGLETQYF. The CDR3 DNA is TGTGCCAGCAGCACTCGCGGGTTGGAGACCCAGTACTTC.

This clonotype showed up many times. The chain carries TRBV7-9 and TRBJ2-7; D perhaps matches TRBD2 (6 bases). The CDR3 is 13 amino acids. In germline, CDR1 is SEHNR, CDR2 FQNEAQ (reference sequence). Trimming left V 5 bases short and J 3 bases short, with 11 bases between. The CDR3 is CASSPRDGYEQYV. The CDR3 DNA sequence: TGTGCCAGCAGCCCGCGGGACGGCTACGAGCAGTACGTC.

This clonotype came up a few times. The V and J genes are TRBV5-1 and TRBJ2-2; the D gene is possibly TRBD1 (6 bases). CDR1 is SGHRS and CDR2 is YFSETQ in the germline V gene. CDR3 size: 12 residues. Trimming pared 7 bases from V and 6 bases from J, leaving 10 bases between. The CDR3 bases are TGCGCCAGCGAGCAGGGGCCCGGGGAGCTGTTTTTT. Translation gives CASEQGPGELFF.

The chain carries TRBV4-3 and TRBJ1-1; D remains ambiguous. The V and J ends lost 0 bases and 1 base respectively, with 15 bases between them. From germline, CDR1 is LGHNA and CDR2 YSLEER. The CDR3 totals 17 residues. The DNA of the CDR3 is TGCGCCAGCAGCCAAGATGGGCAGGTGAGTTGGAACACTGAAGCTTTCTTT. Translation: CASSQDGQVSWNTEAFF.

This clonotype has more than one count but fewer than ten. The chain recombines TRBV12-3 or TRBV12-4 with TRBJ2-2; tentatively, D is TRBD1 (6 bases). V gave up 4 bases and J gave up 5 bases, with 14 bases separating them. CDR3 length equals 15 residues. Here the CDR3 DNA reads TGTGCCAGCAGTTACCACAAACAGGGAACCGGGGAGCTGTTTTTT. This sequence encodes CASSYHKQGTGELFF.

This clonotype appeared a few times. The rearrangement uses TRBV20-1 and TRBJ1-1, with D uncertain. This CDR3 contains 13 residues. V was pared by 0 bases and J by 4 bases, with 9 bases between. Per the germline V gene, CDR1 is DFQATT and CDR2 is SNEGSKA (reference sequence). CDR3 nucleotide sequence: TGCAGTGCTAGAGATTCTAGGAGCACTGAAGCTTTCTTT. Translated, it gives CSARDSRSTEAFF.